These 27 T cell receptor beta chains originate from one sample sequenced in a study of blood T cell repertoires in COVID-19. This table comes from immunoSEQ multiplex PCR, and its TCRdb copy is limited to in-frame clones, with some not included. The repertoire holds more than 200,000 clones, with about 83% as singletons. Sample: peripheral blood. All receptors come from a woman between 45 and 60 years old with acute or convalescent COVID-19.

The chain combines TRBV14 with TRBJ2-3, with 7 bases fitting TRBD2. Losses at the gene ends were 4 bases for V and 6 bases for J; bases not matched to a gene: 10. The CDR3 extends over 15 amino acids. Germline V gene lookup returns CDR1 SGHDN and CDR2 FVKESK. CDR3 residues: CASSPTSYYGDTQYF. CDR3 DNA: TGTGCCAGCAGCCCGACTAGCTACTACGGGGATACGCAGTATTTT.

The chain carries TRBV18 and TRBJ2-1; a possible D gene is TRBD2 (6 bases). The germline V gene has CDR1 KGHSH and CDR2 LQKENI. Trimming pared 2 bases from V and 7 bases from J, leaving 12 bases between. The CDR3 consists of 14 residues. The CDR3 DNA reads as TGTGCCAGCTCACCAGGTCGAGGGAGGAATGAGCAGTTCTTC. Translated, it gives CASSPGRGRNEQFF.

This chain uses TRBV28 with TRBJ2-1; weak D call: TRBD2 (5 bases). The CDR3 is made up of 13 amino acids. Germline V gene lookup returns CDR1 MDHEN and CDR2 SYDVKM. The germline V and J ends were trimmed by 11 bases and 4 bases, with 15 bases remaining between them. The CDR3 sequence: CAHSSGRYNEQFF. The CDR3 DNA follows: TGTGCCCATTCCAGCGGACGATACAATGAGCAGTTCTTC.

The chain couples TRBV5-1 to TRBJ1-1, with a weak D call TRBD1 (5 bases). Germline V gives CDR1 SGHRS, CDR2 YFSETQ. The CDR3 totals 14 residues. The V end lost 0 bases, the J end lost 4 bases, and 10 bases lay between the germline ends. The CDR3 region has the DNA TGCGCCAGCAGCTTGGGGCAGGGCAGCACTGAAGCTTTCTTT. Protein: CASSLGQGSTEAFF.

V gene TRBV11-3 combines with J gene TRBJ2-3; TRBD2 aligns across 16 bases. Germline CDR1 SGHNT, CDR2 YENEEA. V dropped 5 bases and J dropped 2; count of bases not matched to a gene: 13. The CDR3 extends over 20 amino acids. The CDR3 region is CASSRSRGTSGRGHTDTQYF. In nucleotides, the CDR3 is TGTGCCAGCAGCCGAAGCCGGGGGACTAGCGGGAGGGGACACACAGATACGCAGTATTTT.

The chain is built from TRBV18 and TRBJ2-7; possible D gene TRBD2, 6 bases. With 3 bases removed from V and 7 bases from J, the gap between germline ends came to 10 bases. Germline V gene sequence: CDR1 KGHSH, CDR2 LQKENI. The CDR3 is 12 residues long. The CDR3 region is CASSPGGWEQYF. DNA of the CDR3: TGTGCCAGCTCACCGGGAGGCTGGGAGCAGTACTTC.

V and J are TRBV12-3 or TRBV12-4 and TRBJ2-1; TRBD2 matches at 9 bases. The CDR3 contains 12 residues. Trimming cost V 6 bases and J 6 bases; bases outside gene matches: 0. The CDR3 is CASRTSGNEQFF. The CDR3 bases are TGTGCCAGCAGGACTAGCGGCAATGAGCAGTTCTTC.

This rearrangement joins TRBV25-1 to TRBJ2-6, with D perhaps TRBD1 (5 bases). V was trimmed by 2 bases and J by 2 bases, leaving 7 bases between them. The CDR3 is made up of 15 amino acids. Germline CDR1 reads MGHDK; CDR2 reads SYGVNS. Here the CDR3 reads CASSEAGTGANVLTF. Here the CDR3 DNA reads TGTGCCAGCAGTGAAGCAGGGACTGGGGCCAACGTCCTGACTTTC. The full variable domain, with the rest looked up from reference TRBV25-1 and TRBJ2-6, is EADIYQTPRYLVIGTGKKITLECSQTMGHDKMYWYQQDPGMELHLIHYSYGVNSTEKGDLSSESTVSRIRTEHFPLTLESARPSHTSQYLCASSEAGTGANVLTFGAGSRLTVL.

V usage is TRBV12-3 or TRBV12-4 and J usage is TRBJ2-1; 7 bases are shared with TRBD1. V lost 6 bases to trimming and J lost 4 bases; unmatched junction nucleotides: 3. The CDR3 consists of 13 residues. The CDR3 DNA sequence: TGTGCCAGCAGCCAGGGACAGTACAATGAGCAGTTCTTC. Amino acids: CASSQGQYNEQFF.

The chain uses TRBV28 and TRBJ2-5; no clear D gene. With 6 bases removed from V and 4 bases from J, the gap between germline ends came to 9 bases. Germline V gene lookup returns CDR1 MDHEN and CDR2 SYDVKM. The CDR3 length is 12 residues. The CDR3 sequence: CASSTTLETQYF. The CDR3 DNA is TGTGCCAGCAGCACGACTCTAGAGACCCAGTACTTC.

The genes are TRBV15 and TRBJ1-4; TRBD1 agrees at 11 bases. The germline V gene encodes CDR1 LNHNV and CDR2 YYDKDF (reference sequence). Losses at the gene ends were 6 bases for V and 7 bases for J; bases not matched to a gene: 7. The CDR3 is 15 residues long. Written as DNA, the CDR3 is TGTGCCACCAGATATGGGACAGGGGGATTTGAAAAACTGTTTTTT. Protein sequence: CATRYGTGGFEKLFF. Filled out from reference TRBV15 and TRBJ1-4, the complete variable domain reads DAMVIQNPRYQVTQFGKPVTLSCSQTLNHNVMYWYQQKSSQAPKLLFHYYDKDFNNEADTPDNFQSRRPNTSFCFLDIRSPGLGDTAMYLCATRYGTGGFEKLFFGSGTQLSVL.

V and J are TRBV7-9 and TRBJ2-5; 7 bases fit TRBD1. The junction had 9 bases not matched to a gene; V was cut back by 3 bases and J by 2 bases. Germline V lookup: CDR1 SEHNR, CDR2 FQNEAQ (reference sequence). The CDR3 runs 16 residues. This chain's CDR3 is CASSFSGTAEQETQYF. DNA for the CDR3: TGTGCCAGCAGCTTCTCCGGGACAGCAGAACAAGAGACCCAGTACTTC.

About this clone itself: Other DNA sequences within the sample encode an identical CDR3. The chain recombines TRBV5-1 with TRBJ1-2, with D maybe TRBD1 (5 bases). The CDR3 covers 12 residues. CDR1 and CDR2 (germline): SGHRS, YFSETQ. V was clipped by 1 base and J by 5 bases, with 6 bases between them. CDR3 in amino acids: CASSLQGYGYTF. CDR3 coding DNA: TGCGCCAGCAGCTTGCAGGGATATGGCTACACCTTC.

The chain links TRBV9 to TRBJ1-4, with a possible D match to TRBD1 (6 bases). The CDR3 has 15 residues. CDR1 and CDR2 from the germline V gene are SGDLS and YYNGEE. V was cut by 3 bases and J by 0 bases, with 9 bases left in between. For the CDR3, the DNA is TGTGCCAGCAGCGCCGAGGGGGCAACTAATGAAAAACTGTTTTTT. Its translation: CASSAEGATNEKLFF.

V is TRBV11-2 and J is TRBJ2-1; D may be TRBD1 (6 bases). CDR1 and CDR2 from the germline V gene are SGHAT and FQNNGV. Trimming pared 6 bases from V and 5 bases from J, leaving 17 bases between. CDR3 size: 15 residues. CDR3 in amino acids: CASRTPGHTHNEQFF. The CDR3, as DNA: TGTGCCAGCAGGACCCCGGGACATACTCACAATGAGCAGTTCTTC.

The chain is built from TRBV29-1 and TRBJ1-2; the match to TRBD1 covers 7 bases. In germline, CDR1 is SQVTM, CDR2 ANQGSEA. V shed 3 bases, J shed 1 base, and the junction held 2 bases outside the gene matches. The CDR3 is 13 residues long. The CDR3 region is CSVDPGGNYGYTF. CDR3 DNA: TGCAGCGTTGACCCAGGGGGTAACTATGGCTACACCTTC.

The genes are TRBV29-1 and TRBJ1-4, with a tentative D call TRBD1 (5 bases). Trimming took off 4 bases at V and 8 bases at J, with 17 bases between the two ends. Germline CDR1 is SQVTM and CDR2 is ANQGSEA. This CDR3 spans 14 amino acids. The DNA for the CDR3 is TGCAGCGTTGGGTGGCAGGGAAGAAACGAAAAACTGTTTTTT. This encodes CSVGWQGRNEKLFF.

This clone was detected once. This chain connects TRBV19 to TRBJ2-3; 8 bases are shared with TRBD1. The junction had 6 bases not matched to a gene; V was cut back by 7 bases and J by 3 bases. Germline V gene data show CDR1 as LNHDA and CDR2 as SQIVND (reference sequence). CDR3 length: 14 residues. This chain's CDR3 is CASIDRGGTDTQYF. DNA of the CDR3: TGTGCCAGTATCGACAGGGGTGGTACAGATACGCAGTATTTT.

V usage is TRBV19 and J usage is TRBJ1-3; no definite D call. Germline-derived CDR1 and CDR2 are LNHDA and SQIVND (reference sequence). Between the trimmed V and J ends, which lost 3 bases and 0 bases, there was a span of 12 bases. The CDR3 spans 16 residues. As DNA, the CDR3 is TGTGCCAGTAGTATCTTGTTACTCGTCTCTGGAAACACCATATATTTT. Amino acid sequence: CASSILLLVSGNTIYF.

This chain uses TRBV5-1 with TRBJ1-1, with no clear D. Germline-derived CDR1 and CDR2 are SGHRS and YFSETQ. CDR3 length equals 15 residues. V was trimmed by 2 bases and J by 4 bases, leaving 15 bases between them. CDR3 in amino acids: CASSLEGGMSTEAFF. CDR3 DNA: TGCGCCAGCAGCTTAGAAGGAGGGATGAGCACTGAAGCTTTCTTT.

In DNA, the CDR3 is TGTGCCAGCAGCCTTTCCCATGGGGGGTCCCAGTACTTC. Translated, it gives CASSLSHGGSQYF. V usage is TRBV11-3 and J usage is TRBJ2-5; perhaps TRBD2 as D (6 bases). Germline V gene lookup returns CDR1 SGHNT and CDR2 YENEEA. V was trimmed by 5 bases and J by 9 bases, leaving 16 bases between them. The CDR3 contains 13 residues.

The rearrangement links TRBV11-2 to TRBJ2-2; tentative D call: TRBD2 (5 bases). CDR1 SGHAT and CDR2 FQNNGV come from the germline V gene. V lost 0 bases and J lost 6, with 5 bases in between. This CDR3 comprises 13 residues. CDR3 sequence reads: CASSLEEAGELFF. CDR3 DNA: TGTGCCAGCAGCTTAGAGGAGGCCGGGGAGCTGTTTTTT.

A single count supports this clone. V and J are TRBV3-1 (or the pseudogene TRBV3-2) and TRBJ2-1; D is ambiguous. CDR1 and CDR2 (germline): LGHDT, YNNKEL (reference sequence). V was shortened by 8 bases and J by 2 bases, with 10 bases between the two germline ends. CDR3 length equals 13 residues. This chain's CDR3 is CASSGLTYNEQFF. CDR3 DNA: TGTGCCAGCTCCGGTTTAACCTACAATGAGCAGTTCTTC.

This rearrangement joins TRBV15 to TRBJ2-1; TRBD2 aligns across 12 bases. The J segment lost 7 bases and the V segment lost 1 base, leaving 2 bases of the junction unmatched. Germline V lookup: CDR1 LNHNV, CDR2 YYDKDF (reference sequence). This CDR3 is built from 15 residues. CDR3 sequence: CATSRGLAGANEQFF. As DNA, the CDR3 is TGTGCCACCAGCAGAGGACTAGCGGGAGCAAATGAGCAGTTCTTC.

This clone was detected only a few times. CDR3 in DNA: TGTGCCAGCAGCCAAGATAGGGCACTAGCGGGGGCTTCCTACGAGCAGTACTTC. Protein: CASSQDRALAGASYEQYF. The chain is built from TRBV3-1 (or the pseudogene TRBV3-2) and TRBJ2-7, with TRBD2 matching over 11 bases. Germline-derived CDR1 and CDR2 are LGHDT and YNNKEL (reference sequence). The CDR3 covers 18 residues. The trim removed 0 bases at V and 1 base at J, leaving 8 bases unmatched.

This clone has only a few counts. This chain connects TRBV4-1 to TRBJ1-2; 7 bases line up with TRBD1. The V gene's germline CDR1 is MGHRA and CDR2 YSYEKL. V trimming: 1 base; J trimming: 3 bases; junction bases outside the gene matches: 8. The CDR3 spans 16 residues. The CDR3 here is CASSQGTGNTHYGYTF. The CDR3 nucleotides read TGCGCCAGCAGCCAAGGGACAGGCAATACCCACTATGGCTACACCTTC.

Note on this clone: Additional DNA sequences in this sample encode the identical CDR3. The rearrangement uses TRBV27 and TRBJ2-1; 11 bases fit TRBD2. The ends lost 5 bases at V and 6 bases at J; junction bases unmatched: 6. The CDR3 loop spans 15 amino acids. The germline gives CDR1 MNHEY, CDR2 SMNVEV (reference sequence). In DNA form, the CDR3 reads TGTGCCAGCAGTCCCGGGACTAGCGGTTCCAATGAGCAGTTCTTC. It yields the protein CASSPGTSGSNEQFF.